There are a few counts of the clone carrying this T cell receptor beta chain. TCRdb passed the 5' RACE reads through MiXCR, listing each CDR3 protein once. Of some 40,000 distinct CDR3 sequences detected, 6% to 9.5% appear once; the ten largest clones hold approximately 1.5%. The CDR3 length is 16 residues. The ends lost 7 bases at V and 4 bases at J; junction bases unmatched: 8. The data derive from a study of T-cell memory formation after mild COVID-19. The chain recombines TRBV12-3 or TRBV12-4 with TRBJ2-1; 12 bases agree with TRBD2. This clonotype was obtained from a man aged 18 to 29 who had mild COVID-19 (a few samples of this study predate the infection). Cell type and time point are not known. The specimen sequenced was PBMCs or a T cell subset sorted from them (not recorded which). The CDR3 protein is CASTPLAGGRYNEQFF. The CDR3 DNA follows: TGTGCCAGCACCCCTCTAGCGGGGGGGCGGTACAATGAGCAGTTCTTC.